This T cell receptor beta chain was found in a study of T cell responses to AZD1222 COVID-19 vaccine. Profiled with immunoSEQ multiplex PCR; TCRdb holds only in-frame clones, not every one. The data contain more than 150,000 clones, approximately 91% of them seen just once; the ten biggest clones take up 1.5% to 2.5%. Points on this clone: Antigen unknown.

The J segment lost 7 bases and the V segment lost 4 bases, leaving 6 bases of the junction unmatched. This CDR3 region has 15 residues. CDR1 is MGHRA, CDR2 YSYEKL, per germline. Study outcomes and limitations: Repertoire collection took place solely once the T cell response had peaked. Across the whole spike, CD4 TCRs peaked at regions 160-218 and 743-854.

Pooling of second doses given at about 4 or about 12 weeks was done. The chain is built from TRBV4-1 and TRBJ1-6; 8 bases agree with TRBD1. This receptor was identified in an adult who received the AZD1222 COVID-19 vaccine. Source: peripheral blood, taken 28 days after the second AZD1222 dose. The CDR3, as DNA: TGCGCCAGCAGCCGCCAGACAGGGGAGAATTCACCCCTCCACTTT. It specifies CASSRQTGENSPLHF.